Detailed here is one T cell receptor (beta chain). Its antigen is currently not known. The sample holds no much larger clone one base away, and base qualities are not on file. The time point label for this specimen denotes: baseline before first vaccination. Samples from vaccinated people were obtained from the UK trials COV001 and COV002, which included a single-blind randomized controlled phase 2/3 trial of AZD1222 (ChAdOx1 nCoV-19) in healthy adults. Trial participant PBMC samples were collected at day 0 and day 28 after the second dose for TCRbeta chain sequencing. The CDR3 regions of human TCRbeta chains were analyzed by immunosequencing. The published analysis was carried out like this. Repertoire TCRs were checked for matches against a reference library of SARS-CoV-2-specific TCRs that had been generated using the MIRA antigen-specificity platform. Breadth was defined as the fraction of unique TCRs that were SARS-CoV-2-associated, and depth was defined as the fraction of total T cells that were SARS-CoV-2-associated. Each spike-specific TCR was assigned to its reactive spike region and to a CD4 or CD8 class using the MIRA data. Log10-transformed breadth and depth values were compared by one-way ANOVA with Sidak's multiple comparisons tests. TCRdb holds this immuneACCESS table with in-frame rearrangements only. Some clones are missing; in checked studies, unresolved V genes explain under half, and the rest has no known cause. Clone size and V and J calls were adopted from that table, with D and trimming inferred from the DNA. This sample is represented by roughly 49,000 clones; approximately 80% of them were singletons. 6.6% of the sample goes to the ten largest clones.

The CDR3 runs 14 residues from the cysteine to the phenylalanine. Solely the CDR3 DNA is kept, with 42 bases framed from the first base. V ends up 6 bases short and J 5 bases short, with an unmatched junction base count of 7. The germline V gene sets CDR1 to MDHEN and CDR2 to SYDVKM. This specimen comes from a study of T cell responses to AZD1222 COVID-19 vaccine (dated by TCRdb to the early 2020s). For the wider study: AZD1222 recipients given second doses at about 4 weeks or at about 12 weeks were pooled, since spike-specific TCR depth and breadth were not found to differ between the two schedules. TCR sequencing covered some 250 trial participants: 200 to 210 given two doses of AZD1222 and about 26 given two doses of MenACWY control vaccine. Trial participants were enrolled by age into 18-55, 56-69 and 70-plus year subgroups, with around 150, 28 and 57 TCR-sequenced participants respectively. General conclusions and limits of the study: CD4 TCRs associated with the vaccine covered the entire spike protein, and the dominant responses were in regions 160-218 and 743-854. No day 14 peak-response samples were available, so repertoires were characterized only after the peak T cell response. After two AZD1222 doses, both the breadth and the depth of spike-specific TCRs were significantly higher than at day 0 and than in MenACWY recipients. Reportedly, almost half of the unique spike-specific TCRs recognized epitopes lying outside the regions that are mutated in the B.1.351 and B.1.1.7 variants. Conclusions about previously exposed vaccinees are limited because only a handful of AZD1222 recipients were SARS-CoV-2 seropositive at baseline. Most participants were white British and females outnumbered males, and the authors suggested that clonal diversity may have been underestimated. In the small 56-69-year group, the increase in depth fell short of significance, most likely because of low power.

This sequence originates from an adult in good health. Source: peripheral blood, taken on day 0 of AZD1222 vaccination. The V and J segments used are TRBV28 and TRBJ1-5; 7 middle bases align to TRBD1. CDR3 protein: CASRTGQAYQPQHF. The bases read TGTGCCAGCAGGACAGGGCAGGCCTATCAGCCCCAGCATTTT. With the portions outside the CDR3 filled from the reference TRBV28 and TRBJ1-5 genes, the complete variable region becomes DVKVTQSSRYLVKRTGEKVFLECVQDMDHENMFWYRQDPGLGLRLIYFSYDVKMKEKGDIPEGYSVSREKKERFSLILESASTNQTSMYLCASRTGQAYQPQHFGDGTRLSIL.